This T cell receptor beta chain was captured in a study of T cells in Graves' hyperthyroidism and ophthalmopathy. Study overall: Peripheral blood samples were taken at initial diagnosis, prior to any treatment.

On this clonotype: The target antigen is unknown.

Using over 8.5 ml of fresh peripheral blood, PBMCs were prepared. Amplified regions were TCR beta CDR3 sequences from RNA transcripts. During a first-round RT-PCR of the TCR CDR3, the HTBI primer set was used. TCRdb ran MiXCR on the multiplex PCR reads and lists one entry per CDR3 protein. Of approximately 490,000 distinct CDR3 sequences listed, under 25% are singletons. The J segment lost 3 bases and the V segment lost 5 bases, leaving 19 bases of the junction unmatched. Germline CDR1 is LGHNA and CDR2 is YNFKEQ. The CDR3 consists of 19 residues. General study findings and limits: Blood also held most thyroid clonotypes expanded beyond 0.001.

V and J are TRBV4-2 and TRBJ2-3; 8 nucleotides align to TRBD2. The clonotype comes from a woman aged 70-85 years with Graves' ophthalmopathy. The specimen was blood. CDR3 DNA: TGTGCCAGCAGCTTAGGGGTTAGCGGGACCTTTACCCGTACAGATACGCAGTATTTT. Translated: CASSLGVSGTFTRTDTQYF.